This is a list of T cell receptor beta chains from one sample in a study of PD-1 blockade in classical Hodgkin lymphoma. Libraries were prepared by immunoSEQ multiplex PCR; TCRdb keeps only in-frame clonotypes and omits some of them. This sample carries some 20,000 clones, more than 65% of them seen once, and the ten largest clones take roughly 20%. The sample in question was peripheral blood mononuclear cells (PBMCs), obtained before the fourth cycle of nivolumab. The receptors originated from a human donor with classical Hodgkin lymphoma. The conserved cysteine and the conserved F or W are not part of the CDR3 here. A D gene is named only where the DNA matches it firmly. Some rows have no size entry. The others give once, few or many, or a class for an expanded clone.

abundance | j_gene | v_gene | d_gene | CDR3aa
- | TRBJ1-1 | TRBV19 | - | ATQGRGTEAF
- | TRBJ1-2 | TRBV5-1 | - | ASSGGGSPTRGYT
- | TRBJ1-2 | TRBV7-2 | - | ASSLAGGQYGYT
- | TRBJ2-1 | TRBV9 | - | ASSFTGGDFNEQF
few | TRBJ2-1 | TRBV6-6 | - | ASSYGGEQF
- | TRBJ2-1 | TRBV27 | TRBD2 | ASSATSGTYNEQF
few | TRBJ1-4 | TRBV7-2 | TRBD1 | ASSFGQGGRWGELF
- | TRBJ2-1 | TRBV30 | TRBD2 | AWSVFFVPAGGLDNEQF
- | TRBJ1-4 | TRBV7-2 | - | ASSSHSGGPVNEKLF
- | TRBJ2-2 | TRBV7-2 | TRBD1 | ASSSGQGIHGELF
- | TRBJ2-6 | TRBV4-3 | TRBD1 | ASSQVTAGQGFSGANVLT
- | TRBJ1-4 | TRBV25-1 | - | ASSVTGANEKLF
- | TRBJ1-1 | TRBV29-1 | TRBD1 | SVGDREAF
- | TRBJ1-1 | TRBV6-6 | - | ATTGLNTEAF
- | TRBJ2-1 | TRBV5-5 | TRBD2 | ASSYVAGENNEQF
- | TRBJ1-1 | TRBV27 | - | ASSYQGSTEAF
few | TRBJ2-7 | TRBV27 | - | ASSLSRGAGYEQY
- | TRBJ2-7 | TRBV11-2 | TRBD1 | ASSLVTMSMGQPYEQY
- | TRBJ1-1 | TRBV11-1 | - | ASSLQSYTEAF
- | TRBJ2-1 | TRBV5-4 | - | ASSLSSRGAIEQF
- | TRBJ2-5 | TRBV7-2 | TRBD2 | ASSLRFGLEIQY
- | TRBJ1-2 | TRBV29-1 | - | SVGNAI
- | TRBJ1-5 | TRBV7-2 | - | ASSLTSYSNQPQH
- | TRBJ1-4 | TRBV4-1 | - | ASSRQAATNEKLF
- | TRBJ2-1 | TRBV7-2 | - | ASSLSWGNEQF
once | TRBJ2-5 | TRBV5-4 | - | ASSFWGVSQETQY
few | TRBJ1-1 | TRBV7-6 | TRBD1 | ASSSRPDRANTEAF
- | TRBJ2-6 | TRBV4-3 | - | ASSQDRVPGANVLT
- | TRBJ2-6 | TRBV30 | TRBD1 | AGQVSGANVLT
- | TRBJ1-2 | TRBV28 | - | ASSFPHGDGYT
- | TRBJ2-1 | TRBV18 | TRBD2 | ASSESSGVIYNEQF
- | TRBJ1-3 | TRBV5-4 | - | ASSPEQGRPGNTIY
- | TRBJ1-3 | TRBV4-3 | - | ASSQDWSGNTIY
- | TRBJ2-2 | TRBV7-2 | - | ASSPATTGELF
- | TRBJ1-3 | TRBV27 | - | ASSLHQPVNGNTIY
- | TRBJ2-4 | TRBV5-4 | - | ASSLQSGLAKNIQY
- | TRBJ2-2 | TRBV28 | TRBD1 | ASNSMEQGGLF
- | TRBJ1-4 | TRBV5-1 | TRBD1 | ASTPGTGVEKLF
- | TRBJ1-2 | TRBV6-5 | - | ASSYSSGYYGYT
- | TRBJ2-1 | TRBV2 | TRBD1 | ASSAGTGEAGAWSEQF
- | TRBJ2-5 | TRBV7-9 | - | ASSLYETQY
few | TRBJ1-1 | TRBV11-2 | - | ASSLVNIQTEAF
once | TRBJ2-7 | TRBV18 | TRBD2 | ASSPTSGDLLYEQY
- | TRBJ1-5 | TRBV19 | - | ASSTTGNPTTASNQPQH
few | TRBJ1-2 | TRBV18 | - | ASSSDSNYGYT